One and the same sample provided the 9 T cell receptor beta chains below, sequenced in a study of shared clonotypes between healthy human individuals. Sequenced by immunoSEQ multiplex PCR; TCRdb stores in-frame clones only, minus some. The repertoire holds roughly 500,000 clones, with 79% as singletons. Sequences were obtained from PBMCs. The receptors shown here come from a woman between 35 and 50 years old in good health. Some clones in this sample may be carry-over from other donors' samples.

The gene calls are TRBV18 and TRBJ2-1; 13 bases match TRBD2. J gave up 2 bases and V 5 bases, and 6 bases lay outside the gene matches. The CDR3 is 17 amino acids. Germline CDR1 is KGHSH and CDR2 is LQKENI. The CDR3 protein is CASSKRTSGSTYNEQFF. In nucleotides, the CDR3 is TGTGCCAGCTCAAAACGGACTAGCGGGAGCACCTACAATGAGCAGTTCTTC. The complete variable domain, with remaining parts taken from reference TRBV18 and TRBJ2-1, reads NAGVMQNPRHLVRRRGQEARLRCSPMKGHSHVYWYRQLPEEGLKFMVYLQKENIIDESGMPKERFSAEFPKEGPSILRIQQVVRGDSAAYFCASSKRTSGSTYNEQFFGPGTRLTVL.

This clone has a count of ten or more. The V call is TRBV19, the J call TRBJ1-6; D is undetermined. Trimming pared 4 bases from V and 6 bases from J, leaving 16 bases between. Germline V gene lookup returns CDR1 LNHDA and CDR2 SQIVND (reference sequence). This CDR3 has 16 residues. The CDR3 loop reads CASSRPKKESNSPLHF. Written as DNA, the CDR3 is TGTGCCAGTAGTAGGCCGAAGAAGGAAAGTAATTCACCCCTCCACTTT. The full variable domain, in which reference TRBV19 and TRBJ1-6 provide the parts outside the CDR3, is DGGITQSPKYLFRKEGQNVTLSCEQNLNHDAMYWYRQDPGQGLRLIYYSQIVNDFQKGDIAEGYSVSREKKESFPLTVTSAQKNPTAFYLCASSRPKKESNSPLHFGNGTRLTVT.

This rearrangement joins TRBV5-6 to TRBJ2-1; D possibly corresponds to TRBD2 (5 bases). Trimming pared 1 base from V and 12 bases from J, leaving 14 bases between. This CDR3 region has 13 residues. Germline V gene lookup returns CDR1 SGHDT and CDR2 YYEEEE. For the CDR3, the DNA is TGTGCCAGCAGCTTGTGGGGAGCGGCAGGGCAGTTCTTC. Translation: CASSLWGAAGQFF.

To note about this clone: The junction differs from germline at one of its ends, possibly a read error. The CDR3 spells CASSLGRELDF. The CDR3 coding sequence is TGTGCCAGCAGTTTAGGTAGGGAATTGGACTTC. J is TRBJ2-7 and V is TRBV28; D is unresolved. This CDR3 comprises 11 residues. Per germline, CDR1 MDHEN and CDR2 SYDVKM.

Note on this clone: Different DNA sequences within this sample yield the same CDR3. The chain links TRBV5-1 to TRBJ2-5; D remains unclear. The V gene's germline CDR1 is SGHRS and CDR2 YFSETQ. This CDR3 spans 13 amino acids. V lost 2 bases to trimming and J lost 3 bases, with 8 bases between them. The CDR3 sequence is CASSFQGEETQYF. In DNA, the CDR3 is TGCGCCAGCAGCTTCCAAGGAGAAGAGACCCAGTACTTC.

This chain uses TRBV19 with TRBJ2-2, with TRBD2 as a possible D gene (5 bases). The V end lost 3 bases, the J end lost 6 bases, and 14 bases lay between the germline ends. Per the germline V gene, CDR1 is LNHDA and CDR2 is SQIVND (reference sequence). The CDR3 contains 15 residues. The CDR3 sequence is CASSMMGERPGELFF. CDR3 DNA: TGTGCCAGTAGTATGATGGGAGAACGTCCCGGGGAGCTGTTTTTT.

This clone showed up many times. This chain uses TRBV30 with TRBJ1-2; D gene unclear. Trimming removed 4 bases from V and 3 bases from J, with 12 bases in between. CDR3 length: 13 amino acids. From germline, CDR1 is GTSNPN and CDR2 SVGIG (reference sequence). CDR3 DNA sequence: TGTGCCTGGACCAAGGGTGGCGACTATGGCTACACCTTC. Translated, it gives CAWTKGGDYGYTF.

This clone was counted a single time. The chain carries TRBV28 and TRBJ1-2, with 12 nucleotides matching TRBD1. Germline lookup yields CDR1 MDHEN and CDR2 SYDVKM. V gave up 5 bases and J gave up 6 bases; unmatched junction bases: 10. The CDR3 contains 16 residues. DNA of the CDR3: TGTGCCAGCAGTCCGGGACAGGGGGCGCCTTTGGATGGCTACACCTTC. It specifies CASSPGQGAPLDGYTF.

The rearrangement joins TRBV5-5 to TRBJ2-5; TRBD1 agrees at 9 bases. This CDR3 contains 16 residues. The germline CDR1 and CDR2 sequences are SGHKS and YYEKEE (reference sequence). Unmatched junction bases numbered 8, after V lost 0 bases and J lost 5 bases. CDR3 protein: CASSLGAGTGRETQYF. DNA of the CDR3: TGTGCCAGCAGCTTGGGAGCGGGGACAGGGCGGGAGACCCAGTACTTC.